Listed below are T cell receptor beta chains from one sample, sequenced in a study of CD8 T cells in Susac syndrome. TCRdb analysed the immunoSEQ multiplex PCR reads with MiXCR anew, one entry per CDR3 protein. Found here are around 79,000 distinct CDR3 sequences, approximately 95% of them singletons; the top ten hold about 0.52%. Material for sequencing was CD8+ T cells from PBMCs. Receptors were obtained from a human donor with Susac syndrome. CDR3s include the opening cysteine and the closing phenylalanine or tryptophan. Each record gives: J gene, V gene, CDR3 protein.

j_call: TRBJ2-3; v_call: TRBV5-1; cdr3_aa: CASSEAGGTDTQYF
j_call: TRBJ2-3; v_call: TRBV7-7; cdr3_aa: CASSTTSTDTQYF
j_call: TRBJ1-5; v_call: TRBV25-1; cdr3_aa: CASSGKAGRNQPQHF
j_call: TRBJ2-5; v_call: TRBV7-8; cdr3_aa: CASSPTRRGGQETQYF
j_call: TRBJ1-5; v_call: TRBV7-9; cdr3_aa: CASRAPGSGQPQHF
j_call: TRBJ1-4; v_call: TRBV21-1; cdr3_aa: CASSIRGIGNVRSEKLFF
j_call: TRBJ2-7; v_call: TRBV5-4; cdr3_aa: CASSSRGQGRNEQYF
j_call: TRBJ2-7; v_call: TRBV5-1; cdr3_aa: CASSPGGGLGDEQYF
j_call: TRBJ2-7; v_call: TRBV20-1; cdr3_aa: CSALLAGTYEQYF
j_call: TRBJ2-4; v_call: TRBV15; cdr3_aa: CATSREAKLAKNIQYF
j_call: TRBJ2-7; v_call: TRBV6-5; cdr3_aa: CASTPQAPQRGEQYF
j_call: TRBJ1-1; v_call: TRBV30; cdr3_aa: CAWRVGRGIEAFF
j_call: TRBJ2-7; v_call: TRBV19; cdr3_aa: CATGSSYEQYF
j_call: TRBJ2-7; v_call: TRBV4-2; cdr3_aa: CASSPSGQPNSYEQYF
j_call: TRBJ2-3; v_call: TRBV15; cdr3_aa: CATSSLRVVASTDTQYF
j_call: TRBJ1-1; v_call: TRBV11-2; cdr3_aa: CASSLWGANTEAFF
j_call: TRBJ2-5; v_call: TRBV7-2; cdr3_aa: CASIGPDVQETQYF
j_call: TRBJ2-7; v_call: TRBV21-1; cdr3_aa: CASRGRGTESYEQYF
j_call: TRBJ2-1; v_call: TRBV27; cdr3_aa: CASSPFTGGPGEQFF
j_call: TRBJ1-4; v_call: TRBV15; cdr3_aa: CATSRVGQGNEKLFF
j_call: TRBJ2-1; v_call: TRBV28; cdr3_aa: CASSPGLMYQSSYNEQFF
j_call: TRBJ2-2; v_call: TRBV14; cdr3_aa: CASSQVSVQVSTGELFF
j_call: TRBJ2-1; v_call: TRBV7-2; cdr3_aa: CASSFIPHEQFF